The clone carrying this T cell receptor beta chain showed up many times. What it binds is unknown. V was pared by 5 bases and J by 3 bases, with 13 bases between. The CDR3 sequence is 14 residues long. These data originate in a study of T-cell reconstitution after alpha-beta-depleted transplantation in children. Overall study findings and caveats: Hyperexpanded clones declined; after one year, newly produced T cells mostly supplied diversity. Expanded graft clones numbering several hundred reportedly gave rise to alpha-beta T cells about two months after transplant. Where some patients showed high TCRbeta diversity at day 60, it came from recipient T cells and thymic progenitors that had survived.

Preparation of the TCRbeta library involved a method that used unique molecular identifiers. TCRdb passed the PCR reads through MiXCR, listing each CDR3 protein once. The data show hundreds of thousands of distinct CDR3 sequences, about 12% seen once. The sequenced sample was PBMCs, obtained before TCRalphabeta/CD19-depleted stem cell transplant. This TCR came from a girl aged 2 to 9 with congenital amegakaryocytic thrombocytopenia, due to receive a stem cell transplant. The chain employs TRBV12-3 or TRBV12-4 and TRBJ2-5; D call uncertain. The CDR3 reads CASSLRKHKETQYF. In DNA form, the CDR3 reads TGTGCCAGCAGTCTTAGAAAACACAAAGAGACCCAGTACTTC.